This T cell receptor beta chain was profiled in a study of Graves' ophthalmopathy and Graves' hyperthyroidism. Study-wide results and limits: Blood repertoires reportedly contained most expanded thyroid clonotypes above 0.001 frequency. For predicting ophthalmopathy progression, the model had 55% to 71% sensitivity and under 85% specificity.

This CDR3 has 17 amino acids. J gave up 1 base and V 4 bases, and 8 bases lay outside the gene matches. CDR3 regions of TCR beta were amplified from RNA transcripts. HTBI primers served in a first-round RT-PCR, which a second-round multiplex PCR followed. Each CDR3 protein gets one entry after TCRdb re-called the multiplex PCR reads with MiXCR. The profile covers about 400,000 distinct CDR3 sequences, with roughly 18% appearing a single time and around 1.6% taken by the ten largest. Clinicians diagnosed using symptoms, serum thyroxine, TRAb, thyroid ultrasound and orbital computed tomography. This clonotype was observed at least ten times. Its antigen is not known.

The receptor's source is a woman aged 18-30 years with Graves' ophthalmopathy. Sequencing input: peripheral blood. The chain recombines TRBV12-3 or TRBV12-4 with TRBJ2-5, with TRBD2 matching 11 bases. In DNA form, the CDR3 reads TGTGCCAGCAGTTGGGGCCTTCTAGCGGGAGGCCAAGAGACCCAGTACTTC. It yields the protein CASSWGLLAGGQETQYF.